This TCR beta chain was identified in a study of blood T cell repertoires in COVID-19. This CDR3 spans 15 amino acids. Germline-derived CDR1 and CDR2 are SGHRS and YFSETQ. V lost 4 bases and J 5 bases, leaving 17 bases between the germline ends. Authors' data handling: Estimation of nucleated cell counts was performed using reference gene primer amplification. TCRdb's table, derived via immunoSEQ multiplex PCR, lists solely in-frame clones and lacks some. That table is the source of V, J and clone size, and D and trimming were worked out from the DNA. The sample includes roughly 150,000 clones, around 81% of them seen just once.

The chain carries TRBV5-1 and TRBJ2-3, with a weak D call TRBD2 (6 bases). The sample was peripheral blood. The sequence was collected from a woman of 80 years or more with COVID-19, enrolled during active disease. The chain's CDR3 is CASSPSGSPRDTQYF. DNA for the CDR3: TGCGCCAGCAGCCCATCCGGGAGCCCCCGAGATACGCAGTATTTT.